Shown below are 15 T cell receptor beta chains from a single sample sequenced in a study of PD-L1 blockade in urothelial cancer. Assay used: immunoSEQ multiplex PCR; TCRdb lists only in-frame clones, some missing. The data contain under 150,000 clones, 80% to 90% of them singletons. The time point denotes: peripheral blood 6 weeks after treatment start. This material consisted of PBMCs, taken around atezolizumab (anti-PD-L1) treatment. These receptors all stem from a man aged 55 to 70 with urothelial cancer.

The rearrangement links TRBV11-3 to TRBJ2-7; TRBD1 matches at 8 bases. The J segment lost 6 bases and the V segment lost 4 bases, leaving 5 bases of the junction unmatched. The germline gives CDR1 SGHNT, CDR2 YENEEA. This CDR3 is 13 amino acids long. The CDR3 sequence: CASSSIGQGEQYF. The CDR3, as DNA: TGTGCCAGCAGCTCAATTGGACAGGGCGAGCAGTACTTC.

V gene TRBV18 combines with J gene TRBJ2-1, with TRBD1 matching 8 bases. Trimming cost V 3 bases and J 8 bases; bases outside gene matches: 12. The CDR3 loop spans 16 amino acids. From germline, CDR1 is KGHSH and CDR2 LQKENI. In DNA form, the CDR3 reads TGTGCCAGCTCACCTGACCGGGACAGGATTCTCCATGAGCAGTTCTTC. Amino acid sequence: CASSPDRDRILHEQFF.

The chain combines TRBV27 with TRBJ2-7; possibly TRBD1 for D (5 bases). With 2 bases removed from V and 3 bases from J, the gap between germline ends came to 11 bases. This CDR3 comprises 14 residues. The germline gives CDR1 MNHEY, CDR2 SMNVEV (reference sequence). Written as DNA, the CDR3 is TGTGCCAGCAGTTTAGGAGCAGGGATCTACGAGCAGTACTTC. Protein sequence: CASSLGAGIYEQYF.

The chain combines TRBV28 with TRBJ2-1, with 7 bases lining up with TRBD2. CDR1 MDHEN and CDR2 SYDVKM come from the germline V gene. The junction had 8 bases not matched to a gene; V was cut back by 6 bases and J by 9 bases. The CDR3 consists of 13 residues. The CDR3 reads CASSWGGRGEQFF. The CDR3 DNA sequence: TGTGCCAGCAGCTGGGGGGGGAGGGGTGAGCAGTTCTTC.

This clone was detected once. The chain recombines TRBV30 with TRBJ2-1, with TRBD2 matching over 11 bases. J lost 7 bases, V lost 3 bases, and 2 bases had no gene match. The CDR3 length is 13 residues. Germline V gene lookup returns CDR1 GTSNPN and CDR2 SVGIG (reference sequence). CDR3 residues: CAWRTSGSNEQFF. Written as DNA, the CDR3 is TGTGCCTGGAGAACTAGCGGGAGTAATGAGCAGTTCTTC.

The V call is TRBV4-1, the J call TRBJ1-1; 8 bases fit TRBD1. With V trimmed by 4 bases and J by 1 base, 5 bases remained unmatched. The CDR3 is 15 amino acids. The germline V gene has CDR1 MGHRA and CDR2 YSYEKL. The CDR3 DNA is TGCGCCAGCAGCCCCCTTCAGGGGGCGAACACTGAAGCTTTCTTT. Protein: CASSPLQGANTEAFF.

The V call is TRBV5-6, the J call TRBJ1-5, with 9 bases identical to TRBD1. This CDR3 has 18 residues. Germline values: CDR1 SGHDT, CDR2 YYEEEE. The V segment lost 0 bases and the J segment 0 bases; nucleotides outside the gene matches: 7. The CDR3 region has the DNA TGTGCCAGCAGCTTGGCCGGGGACAGGGTGTATAGCAATCAGCCCCAGCATTTT. Protein product: CASSLAGDRVYSNQPQHF. Looking up the rest from reference TRBV5-6 and TRBJ1-5 gives the full variable domain: DAGVTQSPTHLIKTRGQQVTLRCSPKSGHDTVSWYQQALGQGPQFIFQYYEEEERQRGNFPDRFSGHQFPNYSSELNVNALLLGDSALYLCASSLAGDRVYSNQPQHFGDGTRLSIL.

The rearrangement uses TRBV6-5 and TRBJ2-1; 13 positions agree with TRBD2. Germline trimming cut 0 bases from V and 10 bases from J; bases unmatched to any gene: 6. The CDR3 runs 16 residues. CDR1 and CDR2 (germline): MNHEY, SVGAGI. This CDR3 reads CASSYSPGTSGTEQFF. The DNA for the CDR3 is TGTGCCAGCAGTTACTCTCCCGGGACTAGCGGGACGGAGCAGTTCTTC.

This rearrangement joins TRBV11-3 to TRBJ2-5; D unclear. The ends were cut back, 5 bases at V and 3 bases at J, with 7 bases in the middle. Germline V gene lookup returns CDR1 SGHNT and CDR2 YENEEA. The CDR3 sequence is 12 residues long. The CDR3 is CASSGTEETQYF. The DNA for the CDR3 is TGTGCCAGCAGCGGTACAGAAGAGACCCAGTACTTC.

The V call is TRBV11-2, the J call TRBJ2-7; 7 positions agree with TRBD1. CDR3 length: 16 residues. V trimming: 1 base; J trimming: 0 bases; junction bases outside the gene matches: 6. Germline-derived CDR1 and CDR2 are SGHAT and FQNNGV. The CDR3 DNA reads as TGTGCCAGCAGCTTAGGGGCCGGGACAGCCTCCTACGAGCAGTACTTC. Its protein is CASSLGAGTASYEQYF.

This clone showed up just once. The chain uses TRBV5-1 and TRBJ2-1, with D perhaps TRBD2 (6 bases). Deletions cut 5 bases from V and 10 bases from J, with 22 bases between. Germline V CDR1 and CDR2: SGHRS, YFSETQ. The CDR3 runs to 15 residues. This chain's CDR3 is CASRGPLGGPREQFF. The CDR3 DNA follows: TGCGCCAGCAGAGGCCCCCTTGGAGGGCCCCGAGAGCAGTTCTTC.

This clone was found once. The chain carries TRBV5-1 and TRBJ2-1, with 11 bases that match TRBD2. J gave up 5 bases and V 0 bases, and 4 bases lay outside the gene matches. The V gene's germline CDR1 is SGHRS and CDR2 YFSETQ. The CDR3 is 16 amino acids. The CDR3, as DNA: TGCGCCAGCAGCTTGGGGGGGACTAGCGGACACAATGAGCAGTTCTTC. Amino acids: CASSLGGTSGHNEQFF.

The rearrangement joins TRBV6-5 to TRBJ1-2; 10 bases line up with TRBD1. In germline, CDR1 is MNHEY, CDR2 SVGAGI. The CDR3 runs to 15 residues. V dropped 6 bases and J dropped 4; count of bases not matched to a gene: 8. The CDR3 protein is CASRDGQGVGYGYTF. The CDR3 DNA sequence: TGTGCCAGCAGGGACGGACAGGGGGTTGGCTATGGCTACACCTTC.

There are a few counts of this clone. V usage is TRBV28 and J usage is TRBJ2-3, with 8 bases matching TRBD1. CDR1 is MDHEN, CDR2 SYDVKM, per germline. CDR3 length: 16 residues. Trimming cost V 6 bases and J 4 bases; bases outside gene matches: 12. The CDR3: CASSRRTGLWADTQYF. The CDR3 DNA reads TGTGCCAGCAGCCGTAGGACAGGGTTGTGGGCAGATACGCAGTATTTT. Supplemented by reference TRBV28 and TRBJ2-3, the full variable domain reads DVKVTQSSRYLVKRTGEKVFLECVQDMDHENMFWYRQDPGLGLRLIYFSYDVKMKEKGDIPEGYSVSREKKERFSLILESASTNQTSMYLCASSRRTGLWADTQYFGPGTRLTVL.

The chain links TRBV5-1 to TRBJ2-3; TRBD1 matches 11 bases. Germline-derived CDR1 and CDR2 are SGHRS and YFSETQ. J gave up 4 bases and V 0 bases, and 4 bases lay outside the gene matches. The CDR3 loop spans 16 amino acids. The CDR3 protein is CASSLGGQGAADTQYF. For the CDR3, the DNA is TGCGCCAGCAGCTTGGGTGGACAGGGGGCGGCAGATACGCAGTATTTT. The whole variable domain, remainder taken from reference TRBV5-1 and TRBJ2-3, is KAGVTQTPRYLIKTRGQQVTLSCSPISGHRSVSWYQQTPGQGLQFLFEYFSETQRNKGNFPGRFSGRQFSNSRSEMNVSTLELGDSALYLCASSLGGQGAADTQYFGPGTRLTVL.